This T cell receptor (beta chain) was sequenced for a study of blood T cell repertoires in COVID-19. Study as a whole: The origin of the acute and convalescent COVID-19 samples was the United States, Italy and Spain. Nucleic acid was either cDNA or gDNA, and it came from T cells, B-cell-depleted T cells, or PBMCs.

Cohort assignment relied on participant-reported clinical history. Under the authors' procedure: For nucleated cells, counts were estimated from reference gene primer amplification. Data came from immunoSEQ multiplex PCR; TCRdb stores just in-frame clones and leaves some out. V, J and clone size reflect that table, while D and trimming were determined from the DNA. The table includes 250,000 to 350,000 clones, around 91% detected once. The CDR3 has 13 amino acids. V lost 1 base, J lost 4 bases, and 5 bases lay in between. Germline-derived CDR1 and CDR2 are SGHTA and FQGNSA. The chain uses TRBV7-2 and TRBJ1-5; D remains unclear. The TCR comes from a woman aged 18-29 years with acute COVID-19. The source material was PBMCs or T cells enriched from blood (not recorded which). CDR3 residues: CASSLGRNQPQHF. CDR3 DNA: TGTGCCAGCAGCTTAGGGAGGAATCAGCCCCAGCATTTT.